This TCR beta chain came from a study of blood T cell repertoires in COVID-19. Overall study: COVID-19 samples, acute and convalescent, were from the United States, Italy and Spain. Nucleic acid was either cDNA or gDNA, and it came from T cells, B-cell-depleted T cells, or PBMCs.

In the study's own analysis: Using reference gene primer amplification, nucleated cell counts were estimated. Produced via immunoSEQ multiplex PCR; TCRdb's table is partial and in-frame only. D and trimming come from the DNA, and the V and J calls and clone size come from that table. The data hold 130,000 to 150,000 clones, with around 83% observed a single time. Germline V CDR1 and CDR2: SGHDT, YYEEEE. The V gene end was trimmed by 4 bases and the J gene end by 4 bases; junction bases not matched to a gene: 5. This CDR3 region has 15 residues. The sequence came from an elderly woman with acute or convalescent COVID-19. The sequencing sample was made of peripheral blood. V and J are TRBV5-6 and TRBJ1-5, with TRBD1 matching over 10 bases. CDR3 bases: TGTGCCAGCAGCCGCCGGACAGGGGGTAATCAGCCCCAGCATTTT. It translates to CASSRRTGGNQPQHF.